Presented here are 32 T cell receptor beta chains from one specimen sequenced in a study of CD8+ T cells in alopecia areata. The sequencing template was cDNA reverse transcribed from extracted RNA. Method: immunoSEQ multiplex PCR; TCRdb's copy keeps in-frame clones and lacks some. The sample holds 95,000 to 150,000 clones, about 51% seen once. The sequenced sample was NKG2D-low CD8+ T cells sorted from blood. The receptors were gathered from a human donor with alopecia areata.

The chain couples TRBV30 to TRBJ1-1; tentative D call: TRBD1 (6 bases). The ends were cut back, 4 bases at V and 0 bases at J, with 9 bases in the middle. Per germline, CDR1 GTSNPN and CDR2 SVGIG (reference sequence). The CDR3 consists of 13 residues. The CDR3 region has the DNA TGTGCCTGGAATCCAGGGGTGAACACTGAAGCTTTCTTT. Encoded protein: CAWNPGVNTEAFF. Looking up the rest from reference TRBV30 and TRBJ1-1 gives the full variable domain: SQTIHQWPATLVQPVGSPLSLECTVEGTSNPNLYWYRQAAGRGLQLLFYSVGIGQISSEVPQNLSASRPQDRQFILSSKKLLLSDSGFYLCAWNPGVNTEAFFGQGTRLTVV.

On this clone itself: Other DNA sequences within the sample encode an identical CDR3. CDR3 nucleotide sequence: TGCAGCGTTGGTTCCGGGACAGGGGCCTACGAGCAGTACTTC. Amino acids: CSVGSGTGAYEQYF. The rearrangement joins TRBV29-1 to TRBJ2-7; TRBD1 aligns across 10 bases. The V segment lost 4 bases and the J segment 2 bases; nucleotides outside the gene matches: 5. The CDR3 sequence is 14 residues long. CDR1 is SQVTM, CDR2 ANQGSEA, per germline.

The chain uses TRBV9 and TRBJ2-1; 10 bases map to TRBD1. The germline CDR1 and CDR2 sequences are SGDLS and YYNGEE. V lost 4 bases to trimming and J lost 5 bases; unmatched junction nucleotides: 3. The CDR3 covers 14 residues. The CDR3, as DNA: TGTGCCAGCAGCATTGGGACAGGGGACAATGAGCAGTTCTTC. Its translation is CASSIGTGDNEQFF.

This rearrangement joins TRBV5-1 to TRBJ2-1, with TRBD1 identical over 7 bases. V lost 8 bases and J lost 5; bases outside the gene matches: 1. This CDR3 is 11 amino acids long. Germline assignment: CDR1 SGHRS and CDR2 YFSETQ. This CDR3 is CARTGNNEQFF. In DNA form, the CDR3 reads TGCGCCAGGACAGGGAACAATGAGCAGTTCTTC.

Here the CDR3 reads CSVEPSEETQYF. The CDR3 DNA reads TGCAGCGTTGAACCTAGCGAAGAGACCCAGTACTTC. The V gene is TRBV29-1, the J gene TRBJ2-5; weak D call: TRBD2 (6 bases). The CDR3 loop spans 12 amino acids. Looked up from germline, CDR1 is SQVTM and CDR2 is ANQGSEA. Trimming pared 2 bases from V and 3 bases from J, leaving 7 bases between.

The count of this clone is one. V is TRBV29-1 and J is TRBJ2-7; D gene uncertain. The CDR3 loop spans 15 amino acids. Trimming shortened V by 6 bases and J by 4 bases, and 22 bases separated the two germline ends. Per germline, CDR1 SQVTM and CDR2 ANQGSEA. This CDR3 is CSVIEAAKRQYEQYF. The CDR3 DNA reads TGCAGCGTAATAGAAGCCGCGAAGAGGCAGTACGAGCAGTACTTC.

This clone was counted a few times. CDR3 loop: CSVDSGSHEQYF. CDR3 nucleotide sequence: TGCAGCGTTGATTCGGGTAGTCACGAGCAGTACTTC. The gene calls are TRBV29-1 and TRBJ2-7; no reliable D call. Between the trimmed V and J ends, which lost 3 bases and 5 bases, there was a span of 11 bases. The length of the CDR3 is 12 residues. Germline CDR1 SQVTM, CDR2 ANQGSEA.

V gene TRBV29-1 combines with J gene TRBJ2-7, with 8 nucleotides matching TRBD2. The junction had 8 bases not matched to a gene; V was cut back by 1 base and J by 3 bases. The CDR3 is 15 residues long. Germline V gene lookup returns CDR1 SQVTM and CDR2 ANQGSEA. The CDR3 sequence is CSVEVASGHSYEQYF. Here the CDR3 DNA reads TGCAGCGTTGAAGTGGCTAGCGGGCATAGCTACGAGCAGTACTTC.

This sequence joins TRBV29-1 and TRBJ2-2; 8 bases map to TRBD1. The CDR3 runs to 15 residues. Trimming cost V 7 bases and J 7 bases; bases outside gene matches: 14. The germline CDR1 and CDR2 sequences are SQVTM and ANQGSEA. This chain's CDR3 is CSAPGGTGSSGELFF. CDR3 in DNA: TGCAGCGCCCCGGGTGGGACAGGTTCCAGCGGGGAGCTGTTTTTT.

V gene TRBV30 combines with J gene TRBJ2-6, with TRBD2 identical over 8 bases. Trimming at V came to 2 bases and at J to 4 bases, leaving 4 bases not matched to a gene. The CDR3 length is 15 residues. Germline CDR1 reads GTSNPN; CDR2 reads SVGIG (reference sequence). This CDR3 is CAWSPGGSGANVLTF. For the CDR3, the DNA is TGTGCCTGGAGTCCGGGGGGGTCCGGGGCCAACGTCCTGACTTTC.

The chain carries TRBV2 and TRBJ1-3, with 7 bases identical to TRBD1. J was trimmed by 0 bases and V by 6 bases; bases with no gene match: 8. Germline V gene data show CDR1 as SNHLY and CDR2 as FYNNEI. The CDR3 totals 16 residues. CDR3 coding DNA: TGTGCCAGCAGATTGACAGGGCTGATCTCTGGAAACACCATATATTTT. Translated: CASRLTGLISGNTIYF.

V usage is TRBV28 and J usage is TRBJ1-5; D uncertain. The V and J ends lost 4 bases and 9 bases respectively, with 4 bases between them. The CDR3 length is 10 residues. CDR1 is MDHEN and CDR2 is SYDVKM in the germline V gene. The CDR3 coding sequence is TGTGCCAGCAGTTACGGGCCCCAGCATTTT. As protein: CASSYGPQHF.

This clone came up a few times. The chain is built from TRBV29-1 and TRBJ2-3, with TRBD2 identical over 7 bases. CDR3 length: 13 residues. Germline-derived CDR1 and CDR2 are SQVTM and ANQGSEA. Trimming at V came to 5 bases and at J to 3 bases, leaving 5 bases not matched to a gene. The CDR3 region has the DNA TGCAGCGTTCCCTCAGCGGGAACAGATACGCAGTATTTT. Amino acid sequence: CSVPSAGTDTQYF.

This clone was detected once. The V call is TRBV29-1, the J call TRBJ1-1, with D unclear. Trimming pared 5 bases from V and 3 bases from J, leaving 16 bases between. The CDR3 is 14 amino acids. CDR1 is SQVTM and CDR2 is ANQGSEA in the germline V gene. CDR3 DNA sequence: TGCAGCGTTCAAAAGGGAACTCGGGACACTGAAGCTTTCTTT. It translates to CSVQKGTRDTEAFF.

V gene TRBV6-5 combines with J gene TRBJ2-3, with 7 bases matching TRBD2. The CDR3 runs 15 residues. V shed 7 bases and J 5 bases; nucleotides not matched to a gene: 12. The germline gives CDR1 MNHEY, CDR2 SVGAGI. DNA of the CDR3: TGTGCCAGCACCTCAAGGGGCCTAGCGGAAGATACGCAGTATTTT. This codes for CASTSRGLAEDTQYF.

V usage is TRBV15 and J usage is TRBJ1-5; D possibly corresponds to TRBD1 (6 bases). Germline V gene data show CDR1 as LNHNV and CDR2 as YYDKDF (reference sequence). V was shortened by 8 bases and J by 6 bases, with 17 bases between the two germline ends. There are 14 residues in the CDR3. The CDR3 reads CATGIGGRGQPQHF. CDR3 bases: TGTGCCACCGGCATTGGGGGCCGGGGTCAGCCCCAGCATTTT.

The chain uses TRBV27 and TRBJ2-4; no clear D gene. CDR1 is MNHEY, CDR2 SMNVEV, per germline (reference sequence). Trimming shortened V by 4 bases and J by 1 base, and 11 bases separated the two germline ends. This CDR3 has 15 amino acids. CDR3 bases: TGTGCCAGCAGTTCGGTACAGTGGGCCAAAAACATTCAGTACTTC. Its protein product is CASSSVQWAKNIQYF.

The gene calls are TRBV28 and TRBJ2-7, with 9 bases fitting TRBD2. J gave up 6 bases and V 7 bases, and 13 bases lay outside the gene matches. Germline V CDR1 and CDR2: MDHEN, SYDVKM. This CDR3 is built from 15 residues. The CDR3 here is CASTLGLAGRSEQYF. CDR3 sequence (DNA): TGTGCCAGCACCCTTGGCCTAGCGGGACGAAGCGAGCAGTACTTC. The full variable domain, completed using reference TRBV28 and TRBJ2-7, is DVKVTQSSRYLVKRTGEKVFLECVQDMDHENMFWYRQDPGLGLRLIYFSYDVKMKEKGDIPEGYSVSREKKERFSLILESASTNQTSMYLCASTLGLAGRSEQYFGPGTRLTVT.

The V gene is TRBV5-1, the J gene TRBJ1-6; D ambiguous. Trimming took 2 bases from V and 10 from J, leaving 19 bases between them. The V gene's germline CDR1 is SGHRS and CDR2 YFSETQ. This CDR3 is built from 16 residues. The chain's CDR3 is CASSFVGSQRRSPLHF. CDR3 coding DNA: TGCGCCAGCAGCTTTGTAGGGAGCCAAAGACGATCACCCCTCCACTTT.

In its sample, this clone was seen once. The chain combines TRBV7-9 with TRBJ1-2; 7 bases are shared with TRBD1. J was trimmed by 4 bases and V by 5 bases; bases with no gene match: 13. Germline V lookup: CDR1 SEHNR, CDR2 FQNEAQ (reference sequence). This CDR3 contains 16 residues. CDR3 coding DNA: TGTGCCAGCAGCGGGCGACAGGGTAGTGGGCCCTATGGCTACACCTTC. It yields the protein CASSGRQGSGPYGYTF.

The CDR3, as DNA: TGCGCCAGCAGTAGGGACAATGAGCAGTTCTTC. Encoded protein: CASSRDNEQFF. The chain is built from TRBV4-3 and TRBJ2-1; D is unresolved. Germline V gives CDR1 LGHNA, CDR2 YSLEER. There are 11 residues in the CDR3. Trimming stripped 6 bases from V and 5 bases from J, with 5 bases between.

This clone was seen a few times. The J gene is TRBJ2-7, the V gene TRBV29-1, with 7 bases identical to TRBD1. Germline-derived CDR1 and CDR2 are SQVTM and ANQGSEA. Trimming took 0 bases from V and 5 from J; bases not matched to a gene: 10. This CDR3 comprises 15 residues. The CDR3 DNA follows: TGCAGCGTTGAAGATGAGAGGACAGGTGTCGACGAGCAGTACTTC. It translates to CSVEDERTGVDEQYF.

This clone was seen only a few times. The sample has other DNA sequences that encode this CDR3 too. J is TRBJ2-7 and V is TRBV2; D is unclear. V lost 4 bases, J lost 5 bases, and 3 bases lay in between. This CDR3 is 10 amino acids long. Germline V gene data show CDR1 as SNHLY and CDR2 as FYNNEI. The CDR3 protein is CASSGDEQYF. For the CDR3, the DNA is TGTGCCAGCAGTGGAGACGAGCAGTACTTC.

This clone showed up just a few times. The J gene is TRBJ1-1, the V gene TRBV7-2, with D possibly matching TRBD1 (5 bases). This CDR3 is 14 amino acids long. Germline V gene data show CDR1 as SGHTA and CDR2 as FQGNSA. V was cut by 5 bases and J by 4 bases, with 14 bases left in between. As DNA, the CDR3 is TGTGCCAGCAGCGTTAGGGAGCAGGGCACTGAAGCTTTCTTT. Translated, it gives CASSVREQGTEAFF.

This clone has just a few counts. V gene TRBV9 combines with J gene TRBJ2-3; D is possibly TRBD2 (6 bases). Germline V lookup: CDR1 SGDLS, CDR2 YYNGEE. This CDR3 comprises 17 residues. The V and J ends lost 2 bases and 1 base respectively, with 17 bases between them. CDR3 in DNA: TGTGCCAGCAGCGTGTATTCGGCGGAGCGGGGCACAGATACGCAGTATTTT. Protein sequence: CASSVYSAERGTDTQYF.

The CDR3 region has the DNA TGCAGCGACGACAGGGAGGGTGGCTACACCTTC. This translates into CSDDREGGYTF. The rearrangement links TRBV29-1 to TRBJ1-2; TRBD1 matches at 7 bases. Germline V lookup: CDR1 SQVTM, CDR2 ANQGSEA. With V trimmed by 7 bases and J by 7 bases, 6 bases remained unmatched. The CDR3 has 11 residues.

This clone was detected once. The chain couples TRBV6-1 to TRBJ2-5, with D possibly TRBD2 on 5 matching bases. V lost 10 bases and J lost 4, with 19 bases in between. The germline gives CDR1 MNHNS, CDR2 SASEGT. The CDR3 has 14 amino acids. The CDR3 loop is CATVKGLEAETQYF. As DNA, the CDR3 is TGTGCCACCGTAAAGGGCCTGGAGGCAGAGACCCAGTACTTC.

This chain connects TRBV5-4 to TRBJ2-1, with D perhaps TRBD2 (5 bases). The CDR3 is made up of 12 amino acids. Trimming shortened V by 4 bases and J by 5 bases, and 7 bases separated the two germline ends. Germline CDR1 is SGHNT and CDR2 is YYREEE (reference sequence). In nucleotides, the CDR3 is TGTGCCAGCAGCGTCGGGAACAATGAGCAGTTCTTC. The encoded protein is CASSVGNNEQFF.

In DNA form, the CDR3 reads TGTGCCAGCCCCCCAGGCCTTAGAGCTCAAGGCACAGATACGCAGTATTTT. Residues: CASPPGLRAQGTDTQYF. This chain uses TRBV2 with TRBJ2-3; D unresolved. CDR1 SNHLY and CDR2 FYNNEI come from the germline V gene. The CDR3 sequence is 17 residues long. V was cut by 8 bases and J by 1 base, with 22 bases left in between.

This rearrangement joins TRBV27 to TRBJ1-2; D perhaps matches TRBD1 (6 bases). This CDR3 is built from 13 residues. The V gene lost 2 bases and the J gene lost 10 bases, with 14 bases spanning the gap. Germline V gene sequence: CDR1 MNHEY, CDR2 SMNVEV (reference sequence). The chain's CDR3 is CASSLAGAPDYTF. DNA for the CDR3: TGTGCCAGCAGTTTAGCAGGGGCCCCGGACTACACCTTC.

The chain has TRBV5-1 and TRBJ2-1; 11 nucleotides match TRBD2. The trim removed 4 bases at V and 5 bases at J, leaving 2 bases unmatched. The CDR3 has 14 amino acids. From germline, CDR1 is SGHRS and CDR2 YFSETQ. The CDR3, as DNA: TGCGCCAGCAGCGAGGGACTAGCGGACAATGAGCAGTTCTTC. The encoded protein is CASSEGLADNEQFF. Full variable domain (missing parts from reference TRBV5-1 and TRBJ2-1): KAGVTQTPRYLIKTRGQQVTLSCSPISGHRSVSWYQQTPGQGLQFLFEYFSETQRNKGNFPGRFSGRQFSNSRSEMNVSTLELGDSALYLCASSEGLADNEQFFGPGTRLTVL.

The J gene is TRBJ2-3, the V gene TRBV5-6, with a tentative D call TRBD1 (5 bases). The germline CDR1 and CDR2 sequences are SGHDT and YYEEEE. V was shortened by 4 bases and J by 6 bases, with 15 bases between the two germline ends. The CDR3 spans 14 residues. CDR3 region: CASSPVTGSDTQYF. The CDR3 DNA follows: TGTGCCAGCAGCCCGGTTACAGGATCGGATACGCAGTATTTT.